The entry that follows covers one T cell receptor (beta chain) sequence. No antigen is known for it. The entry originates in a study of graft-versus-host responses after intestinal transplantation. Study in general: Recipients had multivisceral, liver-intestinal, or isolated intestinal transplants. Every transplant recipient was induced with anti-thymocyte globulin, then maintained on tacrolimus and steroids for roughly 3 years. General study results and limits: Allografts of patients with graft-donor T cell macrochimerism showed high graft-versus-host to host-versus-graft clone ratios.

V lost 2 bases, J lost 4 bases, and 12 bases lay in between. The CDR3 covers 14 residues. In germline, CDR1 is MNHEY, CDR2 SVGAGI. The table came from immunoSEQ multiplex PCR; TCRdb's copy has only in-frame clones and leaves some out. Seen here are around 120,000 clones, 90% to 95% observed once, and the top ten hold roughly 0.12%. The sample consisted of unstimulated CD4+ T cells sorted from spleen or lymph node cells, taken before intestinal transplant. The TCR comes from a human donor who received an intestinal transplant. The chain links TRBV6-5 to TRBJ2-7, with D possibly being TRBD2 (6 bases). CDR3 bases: TGTGCCAGCAGTTACGGGACTTCCGAATACGAGCAGTACTTC. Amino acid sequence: CASSYGTSEYEQYF.